One and the same sample provided the 24 T cell receptor beta chains below, sequenced in a study of OX40 agonist ivuxolimab in advanced cancers. Sequenced by immunoSEQ multiplex PCR; TCRdb stores in-frame clones only, minus some. The sample consists of tens of thousands of clones, just over 90% of them appearing once. Material: CD4+ or CD8+ T cells sorted from blood, obtained in a trial of the OX40 agonist ivuxolimab. These receptors were collected from an adult with an advanced solid tumor such as melanoma, head and neck, liver or kidney cancer.

This clone was observed a handful of times. The rearrangement links TRBV13 to TRBJ2-1, with D perhaps matching TRBD2 (6 bases). V gave up 5 bases and J gave up 3 bases, with 17 bases separating them. The CDR3 runs 16 residues. Germline CDR1 is PRHDT and CDR2 is FYEKMQ (reference sequence). Here the CDR3 DNA reads TGTGCCAGCAGCCCGTTTGGGGAGGCAATCTACAATGAGCAGTTCTTC. This gives the protein CASSPFGEAIYNEQFF. The variable domain in full, with the rest retrieved from reference TRBV13 and TRBJ2-1, is AAGVIQSPRHLIKEKRETATLKCYPIPRHDTVYWYQQGPGQDPQFLISFYEKMQSDKGSIPDRFSAQQFSDYHSELNMSSLELGDSALYFCASSPFGEAIYNEQFFGPGTRLTVL.

The J gene is TRBJ2-2, the V gene TRBV14, with D perhaps matching TRBD1 (5 bases). With 1 base removed from V and 7 bases from J, the gap between germline ends came to 16 bases. CDR1 and CDR2 from the germline V gene are SGHDN and FVKESK. This CDR3 comprises 16 residues. CDR3 sequence reads: CASSQAGRERFGELFF. The CDR3 bases are TGTGCCAGCAGCCAAGCCGGCAGGGAAAGGTTCGGGGAGCTGTTTTTT.

DNA of the CDR3: TGTGCCAGCAGCTTCCAGCGGGGGCAAGAGACCCAGTACTTC. Its translation: CASSFQRGQETQYF. The rearrangement links TRBV7-6 to TRBJ2-5, with 8 bases fitting TRBD2. The CDR3 totals 14 residues. J gave up 2 bases and V 3 bases, and 2 bases lay outside the gene matches. CDR1 and CDR2 (germline): SGHVS, FNYEAQ.

The chain links TRBV4-2 to TRBJ2-3; possibly TRBD2 for D (6 bases). The V gene's germline CDR1 is LGHNA and CDR2 YNFKEQ. Trimming stripped 8 bases from V and 4 bases from J, with 16 bases between. The CDR3 is 14 amino acids. DNA for the CDR3: TGTGCCAGCGGGGAGGTCTCTGGCGCAGATACGCAGTATTTT. This gives the protein CASGEVSGADTQYF.

This chain uses TRBV6-4 with TRBJ1-1, with D hard to call. The V end lost 8 bases, the J end lost 5 bases, and 9 bases lay between the germline ends. The germline V gene has CDR1 MRHNA and CDR2 SNTAGT. The CDR3 is 11 amino acids. CDR3 DNA: TGTGCCAGCCCGGTAGGGACTGAAGCTTTCTTT. Encoded protein: CASPVGTEAFF.

The V gene is TRBV7-3, the J gene TRBJ1-1, with a possible D match to TRBD1 (6 bases). Per germline, CDR1 SGHTA and CDR2 FQGTGA. The length of the CDR3 is 13 residues. Trimming shortened V by 4 bases and J by 1 base, and 7 bases separated the two germline ends. The CDR3 DNA sequence: TGTGCCAGCAGCTCACAGGGGAACACTGAAGCTTTCTTT. Translated: CASSSQGNTEAFF. Combining the CDR3 with reference TRBV7-3 and TRBJ1-1 gives the whole variable domain GAGVSQTPSNKVTEKGKYVELRCDPISGHTALYWYRQSLGQGPEFLIYFQGTGAADDSGLPNDRFFAVRPEGSVSTLKIQRTERGDSAVYLCASSSQGNTEAFFGQGTRLTVV.

The V gene is TRBV6-6, the J gene TRBJ2-3; D possibly uses TRBD1 or TRBD2 (6 bases each). This CDR3 spans 15 amino acids. Trimming pared 4 bases from V and 4 bases from J, leaving 15 bases between. Germline V gene sequence: CDR1 MNHNY, CDR2 SVGAGI (reference sequence). The DNA for the CDR3 is TGTGCCAGCAGTTCCTCTTACAGGGAGGCAGATACGCAGTATTTT. Protein sequence: CASSSSYREADTQYF.

The J gene is TRBJ2-5, the V gene TRBV10-3; 7 nucleotides agree with TRBD2. CDR1 ENHRY and CDR2 SYGVKD come from the germline V gene. After removal of 3 bases from V and 4 bases from J, the junction contained 8 bases not matched to a gene. The CDR3 consists of 15 residues. CDR3 region: CAISDAGGGLETQYF. The DNA for the CDR3 is TGTGCCATCAGTGACGCTGGGGGGGGTCTAGAGACCCAGTACTTC.

This chain joins TRBV4-1 and TRBJ2-5; 16 nucleotides align to TRBD2. The junction had 12 bases not matched to a gene; V was cut back by 3 bases and J by 8 bases. The CDR3 length is 18 residues. Germline CDR1 is MGHRA and CDR2 is YSYEKL. This CDR3 reads CASSHPISGTSGRVTQYF. CDR3 sequence (DNA): TGCGCCAGCAGCCATCCCATCTCCGGGACTAGCGGGAGGGTAACCCAGTACTTC.

The CDR3 DNA follows: TGTGCCAGCAACTGGGGGTTCGCGAACACCGGGGAGCTGTTTTTT. Protein: CASNWGFANTGELFF. The V call is TRBV6-5, the J call TRBJ2-2; either TRBD1 or TRBD2 may supply D (5 bases each). This CDR3 is built from 15 residues. Germline lookup yields CDR1 MNHEY and CDR2 SVGAGI. Trimming took 7 bases from V and 0 from J, leaving 12 bases between them.

The genes are TRBV4-2 and TRBJ2-7; possible D gene TRBD1, 5 bases. V was shortened by 1 base and J by 6 bases, with 13 bases between the two germline ends. This CDR3 is built from 14 residues. CDR1 is LGHNA, CDR2 YNFKEQ, per germline. For the CDR3, the DNA is TGTGCCAGCAGCCAAGTGCTTCAGGGCGGCGAGCAGTACTTC. Protein product: CASSQVLQGGEQYF.

Points on this clone: A junction boundary mismatches the germline segment, possibly from a read error. The J gene is TRBJ1-1, the V gene TRBV4-1; D is uncertain. The CDR3 extends over 11 amino acids. Germline V gene lookup returns CDR1 MGHRA and CDR2 YSYEKL. In nucleotides, the CDR3 is TGCGCCGGCAGCCAAGAGCTGGAAGCTTTCTTT. Protein: CAGSQELEAFF.

The rearrangement uses TRBV6-6 and TRBJ1-5; 7 bases line up with TRBD1. The CDR3 is made up of 16 amino acids. Germline V gene data show CDR1 as MNHNY and CDR2 as SVGAGI (reference sequence). After removal of 2 bases from V and 0 bases from J, the junction contained 4 bases not matched to a gene. CDR3 coding DNA: TGTGCCAGCAGTTACACCAACAGGGGTAGCAATCAGCCCCAGCATTTT. Its translation is CASSYTNRGSNQPQHF.

This sequence joins TRBV6-5 and TRBJ1-4, with 8 positions matching TRBD1. CDR1 is MNHEY, CDR2 SVGAGI, per germline. This CDR3 is built from 14 residues. J was trimmed by 8 bases and V by 5 bases; bases with no gene match: 7. CDR3: CASSSQGAREKLFF. Here the CDR3 DNA reads TGTGCCAGCAGTAGCCAGGGGGCGCGGGAAAAACTGTTTTTT.

The chain joins TRBV4-1 to TRBJ1-1; no clear D gene. Germline CDR1 and CDR2: MGHRA and YSYEKL. V lost 1 base, J lost 6 bases, and 12 bases lay in between. The CDR3 runs 14 residues. The CDR3 protein is CASSQVQGVAEAFF. CDR3 coding DNA: TGCGCCAGCAGCCAAGTTCAAGGTGTCGCTGAAGCTTTCTTT.

The J gene is TRBJ1-4, the V gene TRBV6-6; TRBD1 matches 9 bases. Per the germline V gene, CDR1 is MNHNY and CDR2 is SVGAGI (reference sequence). CDR3 length: 15 amino acids. V lost 4 bases and J lost 5; bases outside the gene matches: 5. For the CDR3, the DNA is TGTGCCAGCAGTTCTCCGGGACAGGGCAATGAAAAACTGTTTTTT. Protein product: CASSSPGQGNEKLFF.

This chain links TRBV2 with TRBJ1-1, with D uncertain. Germline assignment: CDR1 SNHLY and CDR2 FYNNEI. The ends were cut back, 4 bases at V and 1 base at J, with 13 bases in the middle. The CDR3 contains 15 residues. CDR3 sequence (DNA): TGTGCCAGCAGTGGAGGCAGTTGGAGGAACACTGAAGCTTTCTTT. This gives the protein CASSGGSWRNTEAFF.

The chain carries TRBV18 and TRBJ2-5; possibly TRBD1 or TRBD2 for D (6 bases each). Germline CDR1 and CDR2: KGHSH and LQKENI. Trimming pared 5 bases from V and 7 bases from J, leaving 17 bases between. The CDR3 loop spans 14 amino acids. The CDR3 sequence is CASSTGGSTGTQYF. In nucleotides, the CDR3 is TGTGCCAGCTCAACCGGGGGCAGCACGGGGACCCAGTACTTC.

The table lists this clone with a count of one. The chain is built from TRBV6-6 and TRBJ2-7; D is undetermined. Germline CDR1 and CDR2: MNHNY and SVGAGI (reference sequence). This CDR3 is built from 15 residues. Trimming removed 2 bases at V and 6 bases at J, with 17 bases between. CDR3 nucleotide sequence: TGTGCCAGCAGTTACACCAAGACCGGTTTGGGCGAGCAGTACTTC. Translation gives CASSYTKTGLGEQYF.

The gene calls are TRBV5-1 and TRBJ1-2; the D is unclear. Germline lookup yields CDR1 SGHRS and CDR2 YFSETQ. The CDR3 covers 13 residues. With 1 base removed from V and 7 bases from J, the gap between germline ends came to 11 bases. CDR3 region: CASSLNPRSGYTF. The CDR3 nucleotides read TGCGCCAGCAGCTTGAATCCACGATCTGGCTACACCTTC.

The chain links TRBV7-9 to TRBJ2-5; D is undetermined. This CDR3 is built from 12 residues. Germline CDR1 SEHNR, CDR2 FQNEAQ (reference sequence). Trimming shortened V by 4 bases and J by 5 bases, and 8 bases separated the two germline ends. CDR3 region: CASSSLGETQYF. The CDR3 DNA reads as TGTGCCAGCAGCTCCTTAGGGGAGACCCAGTACTTC.

This clone has just one count. This chain uses TRBV27 with TRBJ1-5, with TRBD1 as a possible D gene (5 bases). V lost 5 bases to trimming and J lost 3 bases, with 20 bases between them. The germline V gene encodes CDR1 MNHEY and CDR2 SMNVEV (reference sequence). The CDR3 sequence is 17 residues long. Here the CDR3 reads CASSMAWGDRYNQPQHF. The CDR3 coding sequence is TGTGCCAGCAGTATGGCATGGGGGGATAGGTACAATCAGCCCCAGCATTTT.

The rearrangement uses TRBV18 and TRBJ2-2, with D perhaps given as TRBD1 or TRBD2 (5 bases each). V shed 6 bases and J shed 1 base, with 18 bases lying between them. The CDR3 has 17 residues. Germline-derived CDR1 and CDR2 are KGHSH and LQKENI. The CDR3 DNA sequence: TGTGCCAGCTCCGGAACTACGGGGCGGCAGAACACCGGGGAGCTGTTTTTT. This codes for CASSGTTGRQNTGELFF.

The chain has TRBV7-3 and TRBJ2-1, with 10 bases matching TRBD2. The CDR3 is 14 residues long. Trimming took 0 bases from V and 7 from J; bases not matched to a gene: 0. The germline CDR1 and CDR2 sequences are SGHTA and FQGTGA. CDR3: CASSLTTSGNEQFF. The CDR3 nucleotides read TGTGCCAGCAGCTTAACGACTAGCGGGAATGAGCAGTTCTTC.